The next 23 T cell receptor beta chains were all read from a single sample in a study of early T cells in non-severe SARS-CoV-2 infection. MiXCR was run by TCRdb on the 5' RACE reads, yielding one entry per CDR3 protein. The profile shows around 80,000 distinct CDR3 sequences, about an eighth of them singletons. Sequencing was performed on whole blood. Receptors originate from an adult who was a healthcare worker with PCR-confirmed SARS-CoV-2 infection or an uninfected control (not recorded which).

This clonotype was picked up one time. The chain is built from TRBV3-1 and TRBJ2-5; D possibly corresponds to TRBD2 (6 bases). The CDR3 totals 16 residues. Trimming left V 3 bases short and J 3 bases short, with 17 bases between. Germline CDR1 reads LGHDT; CDR2 reads YNNKEL (reference sequence). The CDR3 DNA sequence: TGTGCCAGCAGCCACAGACTGTCCGGGGGAAAAGAGACCCAGTACTTC. Translating gives CASSHRLSGGKETQYF.

This chain joins TRBV19 and TRBJ1-1, with D unclear. Looked up from germline, CDR1 is LNHDA and CDR2 is SQIVND (reference sequence). The CDR3 is 13 residues long. V dropped 3 bases and J dropped 1 base, with 6 bases sitting between them. The CDR3 spells CASSITANTEAFF. For the CDR3, the DNA is TGTGCCAGTAGTATTACAGCGAACACTGAAGCTTTCTTT.

This clonotype appeared many times. The rearrangement uses TRBV12-5 and TRBJ2-1; TRBD2 matches 7 bases. The V and J ends lost 0 bases and 0 bases, in that order; junction bases with no gene match: 11. This CDR3 region has 19 residues. CDR1 and CDR2 from the germline V gene are LGHNT and FRNRAP. The chain's CDR3 is CASGLVSLRAGSSYNEQFF. For the CDR3, the DNA is TGTGCTAGTGGTTTGGTTTCTCTACGAGCGGGGAGCTCCTACAATGAGCAGTTCTTC.

This clonotype was picked up many times. V usage is TRBV18 and J usage is TRBJ1-1; 8 bases match TRBD1. The ends lost 1 base at V and 4 bases at J; junction bases unmatched: 5. Germline V gene sequence: CDR1 KGHSH, CDR2 LQKENI. The CDR3 sequence is 15 residues long. This CDR3 reads CASSPLDRVGTEAFF. CDR3 DNA: TGTGCCAGCTCACCACTGGACAGGGTCGGCACTGAAGCTTTCTTT. Full variable domain (remainder filled in from reference TRBV18 and TRBJ1-1): NAGVMQNPRHLVRRRGQEARLRCSPMKGHSHVYWYRQLPEEGLKFMVYLQKENIIDESGMPKERFSAEFPKEGPSILRIQQVVRGDSAAYFCASSPLDRVGTEAFFGQGTRLTVV.

The V gene is TRBV7-2, the J gene TRBJ1-5, with D uncertain. In germline, CDR1 is SGHTA, CDR2 FQGNSA. The CDR3 is 14 amino acids. V lost 2 bases and J 9 bases, leaving 14 bases between the germline ends. The DNA of the CDR3 is TGTGCCAGCAGCTTAAGCCCACTGGCTAGGCCCCAGCATTTT. Amino acids: CASSLSPLARPQHF. Full variable domain (missing parts from reference TRBV7-2 and TRBJ1-5): GAGVSQSPSNKVTEKGKDVELRCDPISGHTALYWYRQSLGQGLEFLIYFQGNSAPDKSGLPSDRFSAERTGGSVSTLTIQRTQQEDSAVYLCASSLSPLARPQHFGDGTRLSIL.

The table lists this clonotype with a few counts. The rearrangement links TRBV10-3 to TRBJ2-3; 8 bases align to TRBD2. This CDR3 is built from 15 residues. From germline, CDR1 is ENHRY and CDR2 SYGVKD. J lost 5 bases, V lost 6 bases, and 10 bases had no gene match. CDR3 loop: CAISEAAGGRDTQYF. The CDR3 region has the DNA TGTGCCATCAGCGAGGCGGCGGGGGGACGAGATACGCAGTATTTT.

This clonotype has ten or more counts. V usage is TRBV30 and J usage is TRBJ2-7; 9 nucleotides line up with TRBD1. The J segment lost 4 bases and the V segment lost 1 base, leaving 5 bases of the junction unmatched. The CDR3 is made up of 14 amino acids. Germline V lookup: CDR1 GTSNPN, CDR2 SVGIG (reference sequence). This chain's CDR3 is CAWSEGQGRYEQYF. CDR3 DNA: TGTGCCTGGAGTGAGGGACAGGGCCGATACGAGCAGTACTTC.

This clonotype was counted only a few times. The J gene is TRBJ1-2, the V gene TRBV18, with a weak D call TRBD1 (6 bases). Germline V gene lookup returns CDR1 KGHSH and CDR2 LQKENI. CDR3 length equals 17 residues. The V end lost 3 bases, the J end lost 0 bases, and 17 bases lay between the germline ends. This chain's CDR3 is CASSPLQGAPPNYGYTF. CDR3 nucleotides: TGTGCCAGCTCACCCTTACAGGGAGCACCACCTAACTATGGCTACACCTTC.

The table lists this clonotype with a few counts. V and J are TRBV30 and TRBJ1-5, with a weak D call TRBD1 (6 bases). This CDR3 contains 19 residues. Germline V gives CDR1 GTSNPN, CDR2 SVGIG (reference sequence). Trimming took off 2 bases at V and 0 bases at J, with 23 bases between the two ends. The DNA for the CDR3 is TGTGCCTGGAGTCTGACCGTCGGGACAATGGAATTTAGCAATCAGCCCCAGCATTTT. This sequence encodes CAWSLTVGTMEFSNQPQHF.

In this sample, this clonotype turned up a few times. The chain has TRBV7-2 and TRBJ2-4, with D tentatively TRBD1 (5 bases). Germline V gene sequence: CDR1 SGHTA, CDR2 FQGNSA. This CDR3 spans 14 amino acids. The ends were cut back, 7 bases at V and 3 bases at J, with 13 bases in the middle. The CDR3 sequence: CASTLDTGKNIQYF. In nucleotides, the CDR3 is TGTGCCAGCACCTTGGACACCGGCAAAAACATTCAGTACTTC.

The CDR3 DNA reads TGTGCCAGCAGCCAAGAGGCGACGCTCTACGAGCAGTACTTC. It translates to CASSQEATLYEQYF. The rearrangement links TRBV3-1 to TRBJ2-7; D gene uncertain. Trimming removed 0 bases at V and 3 bases at J, with 9 bases between. Germline V gene sequence: CDR1 LGHDT, CDR2 YNNKEL (reference sequence). CDR3 length equals 14 residues.

A few counts support this clonotype. The gene calls are TRBV18 and TRBJ1-1; 7 positions agree with TRBD1. CDR3 size: 16 residues. The germline gives CDR1 KGHSH, CDR2 LQKENI. After removal of 4 bases from V and 1 base from J, the junction contained 9 bases not matched to a gene. The CDR3 region is CASSLNPRTGNTEAFF. DNA for the CDR3: TGTGCCAGCTCACTGAATCCCCGGACAGGGAACACTGAAGCTTTCTTT.

In this sample, this clonotype turned up many times. CDR3 nucleotides: TGTGCCAGCAGCTTACGGGGCGCTCCTATGGGGGTAGAGACCCAGTACTTC. As protein: CASSLRGAPMGVETQYF. The V and J genes are TRBV7-2 and TRBJ2-5; D assignment may be TRBD1 or TRBD2 (5 bases each). V was cut by 2 bases and J by 4 bases, with 20 bases left in between. Germline V lookup: CDR1 SGHTA, CDR2 FQGNSA. The CDR3 is made up of 17 amino acids.

This clonotype occurred many times. The chain has TRBV7-9 and TRBJ1-2; D unresolved. The CDR3 contains 13 residues. The V end was cut by 4 bases, the J end by 4 bases, with 10 bases between. The germline gives CDR1 SEHNR, CDR2 FQNEAQ (reference sequence). Here the CDR3 reads CASSSHSLYGYTF. The DNA of the CDR3 is TGTGCCAGCAGCTCGCACTCCCTCTATGGCTACACCTTC.

This clonotype was seen ten or more times. V gene TRBV18 combines with J gene TRBJ1-5, with TRBD1 matching over 9 bases. Germline trimming cut 5 bases from V and 7 bases from J; bases unmatched to any gene: 12. CDR1 and CDR2 (germline): KGHSH, LQKENI. This CDR3 contains 16 residues. In nucleotides, the CDR3 is TGTGCCAGCTCATCGTCCCCCGGGACAGGGAACCAGCCCCAGCATTTT. Its translation is CASSSSPGTGNQPQHF.

In this sample, this clonotype turned up many times. The chain couples TRBV6-2 or TRBV6-3 to TRBJ2-3; no clear D. The length of the CDR3 is 17 residues. The germline CDR1 and CDR2 sequences are MNHEY and SVGEGT. Between the trimmed V and J ends, which lost 6 bases and 0 bases, there was a span of 19 bases. The CDR3 spells CASSPTDQFSSTDTQYF. The CDR3, as DNA: TGTGCCAGCAGCCCAACCGACCAGTTTTCTAGCACAGATACGCAGTATTTT.

In its sample, this clonotype was seen many times. The chain couples TRBV20-1 to TRBJ1-5, with D maybe TRBD1 (6 bases). Germline lookup yields CDR1 DFQATT and CDR2 SNEGSKA (reference sequence). V was shortened by 6 bases and J by 2 bases, with 14 bases between the two germline ends. The CDR3 sequence is 14 residues long. The CDR3 spells CSANREAGNQPQHF. The CDR3 DNA follows: TGCAGTGCCAACAGGGAGGCTGGCAATCAGCCCCAGCATTTT.

V usage is TRBV20-1 and J usage is TRBJ2-3; D not resolved. The V end was cut by 6 bases, the J end by 3 bases, with 16 bases between. This CDR3 has 14 amino acids. The germline gives CDR1 DFQATT, CDR2 SNEGSKA (reference sequence). In DNA, the CDR3 is TGCAGTGCCGATTCCTGGGCCCGAACAGATACGCAGTATTTT. Protein product: CSADSWARTDTQYF.

This clonotype was observed many times. The V gene is TRBV28, the J gene TRBJ2-1; 15 bases are shared with TRBD2. This CDR3 region has 17 residues. In germline, CDR1 is MDHEN, CDR2 SYDVKM. V lost 2 bases, J lost 6 bases, and 5 bases stayed unmatched. The chain's CDR3 is CASSLPGGLAGGNEQFF. In nucleotides, the CDR3 is TGTGCCAGCAGTTTACCGGGGGGACTAGCGGGAGGCAATGAGCAGTTCTTC.

In its sample, this clonotype was seen a few times. The chain combines TRBV9 with TRBJ1-6; D ambiguous. The CDR3 is made up of 17 amino acids. Germline V gene data show CDR1 as SGDLS and CDR2 as YYNGEE. V was trimmed by 0 bases and J by 3 bases, leaving 13 bases between them. The CDR3 DNA reads as TGTGCCAGCAGCGTAGGCCCCTCCGCCAGCTATAATTCACCCCTCCACTTT. It is translated as CASSVGPSASYNSPLHF.

Only a few counts were recorded for this clonotype. The chain is built from TRBV11-3 and TRBJ2-2; a weak D match, TRBD2 (7 bases). CDR3 length: 16 residues. Between the trimmed V and J ends, which lost 5 bases and 4 bases, there was a span of 17 bases. Germline V gives CDR1 SGHNT, CDR2 YENEEA. DNA for the CDR3: TGTGCCAGCAGCGTCACGGGGGGCCTGAGCACCGGGGAGCTGTTTTTT. The encoded protein is CASSVTGGLSTGELFF.

This clonotype was observed many times. This sequence joins TRBV7-2 and TRBJ2-1, with a possible D match to TRBD1 (6 bases). The V gene's germline CDR1 is SGHTA and CDR2 FQGNSA. V was shortened by 5 bases and J by 3 bases, with 17 bases between the two germline ends. The CDR3 consists of 16 residues. The DNA of the CDR3 is TGTGCCAGCAGCCTTTCGACAGGTCGGTTCTACAATGAGCAGTTCTTC. It is translated as CASSLSTGRFYNEQFF.

This clonotype has ten or more counts. V gene TRBV19 combines with J gene TRBJ2-3; either TRBD1 or TRBD2 may fit D (5 bases each). V was pared by 3 bases and J by 0 bases, with 13 bases between. The length of the CDR3 is 16 residues. Per germline, CDR1 LNHDA and CDR2 SQIVND (reference sequence). The CDR3 bases are TGTGCCAGTAGTATGAGGGGACCCACTAGCACAGATACGCAGTATTTT. Amino acids: CASSMRGPTSTDTQYF.